This note documents a single TCR beta chain sequence. The antigen remains unidentified. Sequencing templates came from extracted RNA that was reverse transcribed into cDNA. Sequenced by immunoSEQ multiplex PCR; TCRdb stores in-frame clones only, minus some. The sample carries about 110,000 clones, 59% recorded once. These data belong to a study of CD8+ T cells in alopecia areata. The researchers isolated CD4+ and CD8+ T cells from PBMCs by sorting. Study-level points and caveats: Clonality in lesional scalp, especially alopecia totalis/universalis, exceeded that of normal scalp. Patients shared TCRs less clearly than mice did, possibly owing to HLA. Normal skin contains resident alphabeta T cells, and these are also sequenced in scalp samples.

The specimen sequenced was CD8+ T cells sorted from blood. This receptor was identified in a human donor in good health.

Here the CDR3 DNA reads TGTGCCAGCACTCTACTACCCGGTGGCAATCAGCCCCAGCATTTT. The encoded protein is CASTLLPGGNQPQHF. J is TRBJ1-5 and V is TRBV6-6; the D is unclear. CDR1 and CDR2 from the germline V gene are MNHNY and SVGAGI (reference sequence). V gave up 7 bases and J gave up 2 bases, with 15 bases separating them. The CDR3 is 15 amino acids.